A selection of T cell receptor beta chains follows, all from one sample in a study of T cells in localized non-small cell lung cancer. Method: immunoSEQ multiplex PCR; TCRdb's copy keeps in-frame clones and lacks some. The repertoire has 25,000 to 30,000 clones, 70% to 90% of them found once; the top ten carry under 15%. Material: peripheral blood, obtained before any cancer treatment. These receptors all come from a female donor of 60 years or more with stage III squamous cell lung carcinoma. CDR3s include the opening cysteine and the closing phenylalanine or tryptophan. D genes are given only for firm matches. Not all rows give a size; the values are once, few, many and, for expanded clones, a class.

size: NA
J: TRBJ1-1
V: TRBV6-6
D: NA
CDR3: CASSKTNTEAFF
DNA: TGTGCCAGCAGCAAGACGAACACTGAAGCTTTCTTT

size: NA
J: TRBJ2-7
V: TRBV19
D: TRBD1
CDR3: CASSSLGTGGDEQYF
DNA: TGTGCCAGTAGTTCGTTGGGGACAGGGGGCGACGAGCAGTACTTC

size: NA
J: TRBJ2-7
V: TRBV6-5
D: NA
CDR3: CASRSLLASDYEQYF
DNA: TGTGCCAGCAGGTCCCTTCTCGCTAGCGACTACGAGCAGTACTTC

size: NA
J: TRBJ2-3
V: TRBV7-3
D: NA
CDR3: CASSAPRSASDTQYF
DNA: TGTGCCAGCAGCGCGCCTCGGTCGGCATCAGATACGCAGTATTTT

size: NA
J: TRBJ2-2
V: TRBV2
D: TRBD2
CDR3: CASSGEGRALASGELFF
DNA: TGTGCCAGCAGTGGTGAGGGGAGGGCACTAGCCTCCGGGGAGCTGTTTTTT

size: NA
J: TRBJ1-2
V: TRBV4-3
D: TRBD1
CDR3: CASSQGGGRGYGYTF
DNA: TGCGCCAGCAGCCAAGGAGGGGGCAGGGGCTATGGCTACACCTTC

size: NA
J: TRBJ1-5
V: TRBV19
D: TRBD1
CDR3: CASSVGQRAGQPQHF
DNA: TGTGCCAGTAGTGTGGGACAGAGGGCAGGTCAGCCCCAGCATTTT

size: NA
J: TRBJ1-1
V: TRBV5-6
D: NA
CDR3: CASSPLGRVDTEAFF
DNA: TGTGCCAGCAGCCCTCTGGGGCGGGTTGACACTGAAGCTTTCTTT

size: NA
J: TRBJ2-2
V: TRBV28
D: TRBD1
CDR3: CASSRRKWDRGPTGELFF
DNA: TGTGCCAGCAGCCGACGTAAATGGGACAGGGGGCCCACCGGGGAGCTGTTTTTT

size: NA
J: TRBJ2-7
V: TRBV27
D: NA
CDR3: CASSWQGPYEQYF
DNA: TGTGCCAGCAGTTGGCAGGGACCCTACGAGCAGTACTTC

size: NA
J: TRBJ2-5
V: TRBV27
D: NA
CDR3: CASCTSGQFQETQYF
DNA: TGTGCCAGCTGCACCTCTGGACAGTTCCAAGAGACCCAGTACTTC

size: NA
J: TRBJ2-2
V: TRBV6-5
D: TRBD1
CDR3: CASSLNRGTGELFF
DNA: TGTGCCAGCAGTCTGAACAGGGGAACCGGGGAGCTGTTTTTT

size: NA
J: TRBJ1-5
V: TRBV2
D: TRBD1
CDR3: CASRRDREQPQHF
DNA: TGTGCCAGCAGGAGGGACAGGGAACAGCCCCAGCATTTT

size: NA
J: TRBJ2-7
V: TRBV2
D: TRBD1
CDR3: CASRQQGAHEQYF
DNA: TGTGCCAGCCGACAACAGGGGGCCCACGAGCAGTACTTC

size: NA
J: TRBJ1-6
V: TRBV10-2
D: NA
CDR3: CASTDNPATPLHF
DNA: TGCGCCAGCACAGACAACCCCGCGACACCCCTCCACTTT

size: NA
J: TRBJ2-2
V: TRBV5-1
D: TRBD2
CDR3: CASSSAGGGLLAGVGYTGELFF
DNA: TGCGCCAGCAGCTCCGCCGGAGGAGGGTTGCTAGCGGGAGTGGGGTATACCGGGGAGCTGTTTTTT

size: once
J: TRBJ2-1
V: TRBV9
D: NA
CDR3: CASSVADYNEQFF
DNA: TGTGCCAGCAGCGTAGCAGATTACAATGAGCAGTTCTTC

size: once
J: TRBJ2-1
V: TRBV7-9
D: NA
CDR3: CASSLGGTQFF
DNA: TGTGCCAGCAGCTTAGGTGGGACGCAGTTCTTC

size: NA
J: TRBJ2-2
V: TRBV25-1
D: NA
CDR3: CASSEPDRGTGELFF
DNA: TGTGCCAGCAGTGAACCCGACCGGGGCACCGGGGAGCTGTTTTTT

size: NA
J: TRBJ2-6
V: TRBV7-9
D: NA
CDR3: CASSELRSGANVLTF
DNA: TGTGCCAGCAGCGAGCTTCGTTCTGGGGCCAACGTCCTGACTTTC

size: NA
J: TRBJ1-3
V: TRBV28
D: NA
CDR3: CASSLTVSGNTIYF
DNA: TGTGCCAGCAGTTTGACAGTATCTGGAAACACCATATATTTT

size: NA
J: TRBJ2-2
V: TRBV12-1
D: NA
CDR3: CASSSRPAQHTGELFF
DNA: TGTGCCAGCAGCTCCCGACCCGCTCAACACACCGGGGAGCTGTTTTTT

size: NA
J: TRBJ2-3
V: TRBV2
D: NA
CDR3: CASSEDGTRTDTQYF
DNA: TGTGCCAGCAGTGAAGACGGGACTCGCACAGATACGCAGTATTTT

size: NA
J: TRBJ1-1
V: TRBV2
D: NA
CDR3: CASRLGLNTEAFF
DNA: TGTGCCAGCAGGTTAGGACTGAACACTGAAGCTTTCTTT

size: NA
J: TRBJ1-2
V: TRBV7-9
D: NA
CDR3: CASSLGRASMGYGYTF
DNA: TGTGCCAGCAGCTTAGGGAGGGCCTCGATGGGCTATGGCTACACCTTC

size: NA
J: TRBJ2-3
V: TRBV11-2
D: NA
CDR3: CASSLAALRGTDTQYF
DNA: TGTGCCAGCAGCTTAGCCGCGCTAAGGGGCACAGATACGCAGTATTTT

size: NA
J: TRBJ2-3
V: TRBV10-3
D: TRBD2
CDR3: CAISLAGEIDTQYF
DNA: TGTGCCATCAGTTTAGCGGGAGAAATAGATACGCAGTATTTT

size: NA
J: TRBJ2-5
V: TRBV11-2
D: NA
CDR3: CASSLDRTQTQETQYF
DNA: TGTGCCAGCAGCTTAGATCGGACCCAAACCCAAGAGACCCAGTACTTC

size: NA
J: TRBJ1-1
V: TRBV11-2
D: NA
CDR3: CASSLSETEAFF
DNA: TGTGCCAGCAGCTTAAGTGAAACTGAAGCTTTCTTT

size: NA
J: TRBJ2-1
V: TRBV5-4
D: TRBD2
CDR3: CASSISGGHYNEQFF
DNA: TGTGCCAGCAGTATTAGCGGGGGCCACTACAATGAGCAGTTCTTC

size: once
J: TRBJ2-3
V: TRBV5-8
D: NA
CDR3: CASSLGDRSTDTQYF
DNA: TGTGCCAGCAGCTTGGGGGACCGAAGCACAGATACGCAGTATTTT

size: NA
J: TRBJ1-2
V: TRBV19
D: NA
CDR3: CALGDSNYGYTF
DNA: TGTGCCTTAGGTGACAGTAACTATGGCTACACCTTC

size: NA
J: TRBJ2-3
V: TRBV6-1
D: TRBD1
CDR3: CASSVDRGTTDTQYF
DNA: TGTGCCAGCAGTGTGGACAGGGGGACCACAGATACGCAGTATTTT

size: NA
J: TRBJ1-5
V: TRBV7-2
D: TRBD1
CDR3: CASSLNRGSQPQHF
DNA: TGTGCCAGCAGCCTTAACAGGGGTTCCCAGCCCCAGCATTTT

size: NA
J: TRBJ1-5
V: TRBV19
D: NA
CDR3: CASRWAMGARGQPQHF
DNA: TGTGCCAGTAGATGGGCCATGGGCGCCCGGGGTCAGCCCCAGCATTTT

size: NA
J: TRBJ2-1
V: TRBV5-5
D: TRBD2
CDR3: CASSRGLAGVVYNEQFF
DNA: TGTGCCAGCAGCCGAGGACTAGCGGGAGTGGTGTACAATGAGCAGTTCTTC

size: NA
J: TRBJ2-3
V: TRBV6-5
D: NA
CDR3: CASREDGADTQYF
DNA: TGTGCCAGCAGAGAGGACGGGGCAGATACGCAGTATTTT

size: NA
J: TRBJ2-7
V: TRBV7-8
D: NA
CDR3: CASSLDEASEQYF
DNA: TGTGCCAGCAGCTTAGATGAGGCTAGCGAGCAGTACTTC

size: once
J: TRBJ1-1
V: TRBV11-2
D: TRBD1
CDR3: CASSLWDRLGTEAFF
DNA: TGTGCCAGCAGCCTTTGGGACAGGCTAGGCACTGAAGCTTTCTTT

size: NA
J: TRBJ1-2
V: TRBV18
D: NA
CDR3: CASSPQGLRNDYGYTF
DNA: TGTGCCAGCTCACCACAGGGCCTACGGAACGACTATGGCTACACCTTC

size: once
J: TRBJ2-5
V: TRBV4-1
D: TRBD1
CDR3: CASSQVGTGGQETQYF
DNA: TGCGCCAGCAGCCAAGTAGGGACAGGGGGTCAAGAGACCCAGTACTTC

size: NA
J: TRBJ2-5
V: TRBV6-6
D: NA
CDR3: CASSTPSRGQETQYF
DNA: TGTGCCAGCAGTACCCCTAGTAGGGGCCAAGAGACCCAGTACTTC

size: NA
J: TRBJ2-7
V: TRBV6-1
D: TRBD1
CDR3: CASSRGTGGWYEQYF
DNA: TGTGCCAGCAGTCGAGGGACAGGGGGTTGGTACGAGCAGTACTTC

size: NA
J: TRBJ2-3
V: TRBV7-9
D: TRBD1
CDR3: CASSYRGANTQYF
DNA: TGTGCCAGCAGCTACAGGGGAGCGAATACGCAGTATTTT

size: NA
J: TRBJ1-1
V: TRBV5-1
D: TRBD1
CDR3: CASSDRVGWNTEAFF
DNA: TGCGCCAGCAGCGACAGGGTGGGTTGGAACACTGAAGCTTTCTTT

size: NA
J: TRBJ2-5
V: TRBV10-3
D: NA
CDR3: CAISESGRPQETQYF
DNA: TGTGCCATCAGTGAGTCTGGACGGCCCCAAGAGACCCAGTACTTC

size: NA
J: TRBJ2-7
V: TRBV5-1
D: TRBD1
CDR3: CASSLGAGTGGFEQYF
DNA: TGCGCCAGCAGCTTGGGGGCCGGGACAGGGGGCTTCGAGCAGTACTTC

size: NA
J: TRBJ2-7
V: TRBV7-2
D: NA
CDR3: CASSLAGHGTYEQYF
DNA: TGTGCCAGCAGCTTAGCGGGACATGGGACCTACGAGCAGTACTTC

size: NA
J: TRBJ2-7
V: TRBV6-6
D: TRBD1
CDR3: CASSYSGTGGYEQYF
DNA: TGTGCCAGCAGTTACTCCGGGACAGGGGGCTACGAGCAGTACTTC

size: NA
J: TRBJ2-1
V: TRBV6-1
D: TRBD1
CDR3: CASSEQTGNYNEQFF
DNA: TGTGCCAGCAGTGAACAGACAGGGAACTACAATGAGCAGTTCTTC

size: NA
J: TRBJ2-2
V: TRBV28
D: NA
CDR3: CASSSGGADTGELFF
DNA: TGTGCCAGCAGTTCGGGGGGCGCGGATACCGGGGAGCTGTTTTTT

size: NA
J: TRBJ1-2
V: TRBV12-2
D: NA
CDR3: CASRLGEEGATYGYTF
DNA: TGTGCAAGTCGCTTAGGAGAAGAGGGGGCCACCTATGGCTACACCTTC

size: NA
J: TRBJ2-2
V: TRBV7-2
D: NA
CDR3: CASSLFGGLTGELFF
DNA: TGTGCCAGCAGCTTATTCGGGGGGCTCACCGGGGAGCTGTTTTTT